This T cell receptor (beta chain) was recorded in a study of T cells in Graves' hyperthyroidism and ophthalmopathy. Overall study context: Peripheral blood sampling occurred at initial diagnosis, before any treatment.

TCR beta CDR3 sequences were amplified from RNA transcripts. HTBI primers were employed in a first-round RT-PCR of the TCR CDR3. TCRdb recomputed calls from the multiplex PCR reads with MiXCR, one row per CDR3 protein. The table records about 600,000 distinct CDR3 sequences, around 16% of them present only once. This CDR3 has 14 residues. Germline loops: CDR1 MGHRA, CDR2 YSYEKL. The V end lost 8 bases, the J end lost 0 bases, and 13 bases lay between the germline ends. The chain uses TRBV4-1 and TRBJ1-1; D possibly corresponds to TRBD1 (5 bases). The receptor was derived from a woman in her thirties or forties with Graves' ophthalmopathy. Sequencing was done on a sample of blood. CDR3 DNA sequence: TGCGCCAGCCAACGGGGCGACATGAACACTGAAGCTTTCTTT. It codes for CASQRGDMNTEAFF.